This entry lists 18 T cell receptor beta chains sequenced from one sample in a study of cytomegalovirus exposure and HLA in healthy donors (dated by TCRdb to the late 2010s). The library relied on the immunoSEQ multiplex PCR assay. For the multiplex PCR, a mixture combining 60 forward primers for TCR Vbeta segments and 13 reverse primers for TCR Jbeta segments was used. TCRdb provides this immuneACCESS table in a form limited to in-frame rearrangements. Some clones are lacking; in checked studies, under half of them reflect an unresolved V gene, and why the rest are absent is not known. The sample table records 95,000 to 100,000 clones; about 76% of these occur just once. 7% to 10% of the sample rests with the top ten. The sample consisted of PBMCs. Receptor source: a human donor in good health.

This chain joins TRBV7-9 and TRBJ1-6, with 7 nucleotides matching TRBD1. The V segment lost 6 bases and the J segment 10 bases; nucleotides outside the gene matches: 9. The CDR3 extends over 14 amino acids. From germline, CDR1 is SEHNR and CDR2 FQNEAQ (reference sequence). The CDR3: CASRQGGEGSPLHF. The DNA for the CDR3 is TGTGCCAGCAGACAAGGGGGCGAAGGATCACCCCTCCACTTT. The whole variable domain, filled in from reference TRBV7-9 and TRBJ1-6, reads DTGVSQNPRHKITKRGQNVTFRCDPISEHNRLYWYRQTLGQGPEFLTYFQNEAQLEKSRLLSDRFSAERPKGSFSTLEIQRTEQGDSAMYLCASRQGGEGSPLHFGNGTRLTVT.

V usage is TRBV7-9 and J usage is TRBJ2-7, with a weak D call TRBD1 (5 bases). V lost 5 bases to trimming and J lost 1 base, with 9 bases between them. This CDR3 comprises 13 residues. Germline CDR1 and CDR2: SEHNR and FQNEAQ (reference sequence). The CDR3 DNA is TGTGCCAGCAGCACCGGACAATCCTACGAGCAGTACTTC. Translated, it gives CASSTGQSYEQYF.

V gene TRBV11-3 combines with J gene TRBJ2-1, with 10 positions matching TRBD2. In germline, CDR1 is SGHNT, CDR2 YENEEA. The CDR3 is 15 residues long. Trimming cost V 2 bases and J 10 bases; bases outside gene matches: 8. The CDR3 DNA reads as TGTGCCAGCAGCTTAAGAGCGGGAGGGCTGGGCGAGCAGTTCTTC. This encodes CASSLRAGGLGEQFF.

The CDR3, as DNA: TGTGCCAGCAGCGTTGGGACTAGCGGGGGGCAAGAGACCCAGTACTTC. This sequence encodes CASSVGTSGGQETQYF. The V and J genes are TRBV9 and TRBJ2-5; TRBD2 aligns across 15 bases. Germline values: CDR1 SGDLS, CDR2 YYNGEE. This CDR3 is built from 16 residues. V trimming: 2 bases; J trimming: 2 bases; junction bases outside the gene matches: 1.

The chain has TRBV15 and TRBJ2-1; TRBD1 matches 8 bases. This CDR3 region has 15 residues. Looked up from germline, CDR1 is LNHNV and CDR2 is YYDKDF (reference sequence). V was clipped by 3 bases and J by 4 bases; unmatched bases: 5. The CDR3 nucleotides are TGTGCCACCAGCAGGACAGGGGTTAGGTACAATGAGCAGTTCTTC. The encoded protein is CATSRTGVRYNEQFF. Looking up the rest from reference TRBV15 and TRBJ2-1 gives the full variable domain: DAMVIQNPRYQVTQFGKPVTLSCSQTLNHNVMYWYQQKSSQAPKLLFHYYDKDFNNEADTPDNFQSRRPNTSFCFLDIRSPGLGDTAMYLCATSRTGVRYNEQFFGPGTRLTVL.

This rearrangement joins TRBV7-2 to TRBJ2-7; 9 positions agree with TRBD2. The CDR3 loop spans 15 amino acids. Germline-derived CDR1 and CDR2 are SGHTA and FQGNSA. V lost 3 bases, J lost 3 bases, and 6 bases stayed unmatched. CDR3 DNA sequence: TGTGCCAGCAGCTTTCGGGCTAGCGGGATCTACGAGCAGTACTTC. Translating gives CASSFRASGIYEQYF.

With respect to this clone: An end of the junction does not agree with germline; a read error may underlie this. This same CDR3 is encoded by further DNA sequences in the sample. This chain uses TRBV4-3 with TRBJ1-1; D may be TRBD1 (5 bases). Germline CDR1 reads LGHNA; CDR2 reads YSLEER. This CDR3 region has 17 residues. DNA of the CDR3: TGCGCTAGCAGCCAAGATGAGGCCAGGGAGGTGAACACTGAAGCTTTCTTT. Protein: CASSQDEAREVNTEAFF.

V usage is TRBV4-1 and J usage is TRBJ2-5; 7 bases fit TRBD1. The end of the DNA aligns better with TRBJ2-7, so the J call may be wrong. Germline values: CDR1 MGHRA, CDR2 YSYEKL. The CDR3 length is 16 residues. CDR3 residues: CASSQDHMTGLYEQYF. The CDR3 nucleotides read TGCGCCAGCAGCCAAGATCATATGACAGGGCTCTACGAGCAGTACTTC.

This chain connects TRBV19 to TRBJ1-4; D uncertain. The CDR3 totals 15 residues. Germline assignment: CDR1 LNHDA and CDR2 SQIVND (reference sequence). The ends were cut back, 3 bases at V and 7 bases at J, with 15 bases in the middle. CDR3: CASSIPPGGSEKLFF. The CDR3 DNA sequence: TGTGCCAGTAGTATCCCCCCTGGAGGGTCTGAAAAACTGTTTTTT.

The rearrangement links TRBV2 to TRBJ1-3, with 10 bases lining up with TRBD1. The germline CDR1 and CDR2 sequences are SNHLY and FYNNEI. There are 18 residues in the CDR3. The junction had 11 bases not matched to a gene; V was cut back by 6 bases and J by 0 bases. This CDR3 reads CASRASGTGAFSGNTIYF. The CDR3 nucleotides read TGTGCCAGCAGGGCCTCCGGGACAGGGGCTTTCTCTGGAAACACCATATATTTT.

The V gene is TRBV27, the J gene TRBJ1-1, with D maybe TRBD1 (5 bases). Germline V gives CDR1 MNHEY, CDR2 SMNVEV (reference sequence). The CDR3 runs to 15 residues. V was trimmed by 2 bases and J by 1 base, leaving 11 bases between them. The CDR3 bases are TGTGCCAGCAGTTTACGGGGGTTCCCGAACACTGAAGCTTTCTTT. This encodes CASSLRGFPNTEAFF.

The J gene is TRBJ1-4, the V gene TRBV27; D unclear. CDR1 is MNHEY, CDR2 SMNVEV, per germline (reference sequence). The CDR3 is 11 residues long. Trimming left V 2 bases short and J 16 bases short, with 11 bases between. The CDR3 region has the DNA TGTGCCAGCAGTTTACAAGTTGCGCGGTTTTTT. This sequence encodes CASSLQVARFF.

This clone showed up just once. The chain combines TRBV5-1 with TRBJ2-2, with 9 bases that match TRBD1. This CDR3 has 17 residues. The V segment lost 1 base and the J segment 1 base; nucleotides outside the gene matches: 5. Per the germline V gene, CDR1 is SGHRS and CDR2 is YFSETQ. The CDR3 DNA follows: TGCGCCAGCAGCTTGAATAAGGGACAGGGGAACACCGGGGAGCTGTTTTTT. Its translation is CASSLNKGQGNTGELFF.

The rearrangement uses TRBV5-1 and TRBJ2-3; the D gene is possibly TRBD1 (5 bases). In germline, CDR1 is SGHRS, CDR2 YFSETQ. The CDR3 spans 15 residues. Trimming cost V 1 base and J 6 bases, with 15 bases left between them. The CDR3 DNA reads TGCGCCAGCAGCTTGTTTTCATCTGGGGCGGATACGCAGTATTTT. Its translation is CASSLFSSGADTQYF.

This chain links TRBV10-1 with TRBJ2-3; a possible D gene is TRBD2 (7 bases). V lost 6 bases and J lost 2, with 9 bases in between. Germline V gene lookup returns CDR1 WNHNN and CDR2 SYGVQD (reference sequence). CDR3 length equals 13 residues. The CDR3 region has the DNA TGCGCCAGCAGCGGGGGGCTCACAGATACGCAGTATTTT. Translating gives CASSGGLTDTQYF.

This clone was seen only a few times. CDR3 in DNA: TGTGCCAGCAAGGTCGGGGGGCGCGGAGCTTTCTTT. Protein: CASKVGGRGAFF. The V gene is TRBV2, the J gene TRBJ1-1; perhaps TRBD1 as D (6 bases). The CDR3 runs to 12 residues. From germline, CDR1 is SNHLY and CDR2 FYNNEI. V gave up 7 bases and J gave up 10 bases, with 16 bases separating them.

The rearrangement joins TRBV9 to TRBJ2-2, with TRBD2 identical over 10 bases. The CDR3 length is 16 residues. V lost 4 bases, J lost 1 base, and 4 bases stayed unmatched. Germline V gene sequence: CDR1 SGDLS, CDR2 YYNGEE. For the CDR3, the DNA is TGTGCCAGCAGCCCCCGGACTAGCGGGAACACCGGGGAGCTGTTTTTT. Translation: CASSPRTSGNTGELFF.

This chain uses TRBV5-1 with TRBJ1-1; maybe TRBD1 (6 bases). Trimming pared 0 bases from V and 1 base from J, leaving 7 bases between. This CDR3 is 14 amino acids long. Germline loops: CDR1 SGHRS, CDR2 YFSETQ. The CDR3 protein is CASSLGGQNTEAFF. The CDR3 nucleotides are TGCGCCAGCAGCTTGGGGGGACAGAACACTGAAGCTTTCTTT.